The 10 T cell receptor beta chains in this list originate from one sample, sequenced in a study of T cell clonality in common variable immunodeficiency. Regarding the study as a whole: Fewer deletions and N-nucleotide insertions were reportedly seen in common variable immunodeficiency TCR beta sequences.

The repertoire was sequenced with immunoSEQ multiplex PCR; TCRdb's copy has only in-frame clones and lacks some. The sample offers about 28,000 clones and no singletons, the top ten holding over 25%. These receptors have no identified antigens. Sequenced material: peripheral blood mononuclear cells. The receptors come from a human donor with common variable immunodeficiency.

As regards this clone: The read terminates 3 residues ahead of where the CDR3 ends, so the germline J gene completes it. The chain employs TRBV5-1 and TRBJ2-5, with D perhaps TRBD1 (5 bases). Trimming left V 1 base short and J 2 bases short, with 15 bases between. The CDR3 loop spans 16 amino acids. Per germline, CDR1 SGHRS and CDR2 YFSETQ. CDR3 region: CASSLRAGKGQETQYF. The CDR3 bases that were read are TGCGCCAGCAGCTTGCGGGCAGGGAAAGGACAAGAGACC.

The CDR3 loop is CARSFEVTSGDQDTQYF. The CDR3 bases that were read are TGTGCCAGAAGCTTTGAGGTGACTAGCGGGGATCAAGATACG. The chain has TRBV5-3 and TRBJ2-3, with 11 bases aligning to TRBD2. The CDR3 goes on 3 residues after the read ends, and that part is filled in from the germline J gene. TRBV5-3 qualifies as an ORF whose function is uncertain. This CDR3 contains 17 residues. V was clipped by 2 bases and J by 5 bases; unmatched bases: 10.

Concerning this clone: Sequencing ends 3 residues short of the CDR3 end; the germline J gene provides the rest. The rearrangement links TRBV7-9 to TRBJ2-5; 7 positions match TRBD1. Looked up from germline, CDR1 is SEHNR and CDR2 is FQNEAQ (reference sequence). CDR3 length: 14 residues. Unmatched junction bases numbered 9, after V lost 7 bases and J lost 4 bases. The covered CDR3 bases are TGTGCCAGCACAACAGGGGTCCGTCTAGAGACC. It is translated as CASTTGVRLET. The entire CDR3 is CASTTGVRLETQYF.

This clone has just a few counts. The DNA ends 3 residues before the CDR3 does, and the rest of the CDR3 is filled in from the germline J gene. This sequence joins TRBV7-9 and TRBJ1-1; no definite D call. Trimming removed 5 bases from V and 5 bases from J, with 9 bases in between. Germline V gene lookup returns CDR1 SEHNR and CDR2 FQNEAQ (reference sequence). CDR3 length: 12 residues. The CDR3 here is CASSRRVTEAFF. The part of the CDR3 DNA that was read is TGTGCCAGCAGCCGAAGGGTTACTGAA.

The chain's CDR3 is CASSEARGNTGELFF. CDR3 DNA (partial): TGTGCCAGCAGCGAGGCGCGGGGAAACACCGGGGAG. This chain joins TRBV11-3 and TRBJ2-2; perhaps TRBD2 as D (6 bases). The observed sequence ends 3 residues before the CDR3 terminus, with the missing tail filled in from the germline J gene. Germline V CDR1 and CDR2: SGHNT, YENEEA. The CDR3 has 15 residues. Trimming pared 5 bases from V and 2 bases from J, leaving 12 bases between.

There are many counts of this clone. The observed sequence ends 3 residues before the CDR3 terminus, with the missing tail filled in from the germline J gene. The chain recombines TRBV6-2 or TRBV6-3 with TRBJ2-3, with D possibly matching TRBD1 (7 bases). Between the trimmed V and J ends, which lost 8 bases and 6 bases, there was a span of 24 bases. The CDR3 contains 16 residues. From germline, CDR1 is MNHEY and CDR2 SVGEGT. The part of the CDR3 DNA that was read is TGTGCCAGCTGGGGGGACAGTCGATTGCTGGCGGATACG. Amino acids: CASWGDSRLLADT. The full CDR3 sequence reads CASWGDSRLLADTQYF.

Of note for this clone: The CDR3 end falls 3 residues outside the read, so it is completed with the germline J gene. The J gene is TRBJ2-2, the V gene TRBV7-2; 10 bases match TRBD2. Germline CDR1 reads SGHTA; CDR2 reads FQGNSA. J gave up 7 bases and V 5 bases, and 7 bases lay outside the gene matches. This CDR3 has 15 amino acids. The sequenced part of the CDR3 DNA is TGTGCCAGCAGCCAGCGGGGGGGGCGGTACGGGGAG. It encodes CASSQRGGRYGE. The full CDR3 protein is CASSQRGGRYGELFF.

This clone showed up just a few times. Read sequence stops 3 residues before the CDR3 end, and the germline J gene provides the missing end. This sequence joins TRBV2 and TRBJ2-1; D gene unclear. This CDR3 has 12 amino acids. V gave up 3 bases and J gave up 8 bases, with 8 bases separating them. From germline, CDR1 is SNHLY and CDR2 FYNNEI. CDR3 protein: CASSDFAYEQFF. CDR3 DNA (partial): TGTGCCAGCAGTGATTTCGCGTATGAG.

This clone has just a few counts. The CDR3 end lies 3 residues beyond the end of the read and is filled in from the germline J gene. The chain has TRBV19 and TRBJ2-5; possibly TRBD2 for D (5 bases). CDR3 length: 14 residues. Germline values: CDR1 LNHDA, CDR2 SQIVND (reference sequence). Trimming cost V 3 bases and J 2 bases, with 10 bases left between them. CDR3 residues: CASSIMDSQETQYF. The sequenced CDR3 bases are TGTGCCAGTAGTATTATGGACTCTCAAGAGACC.

There are many counts of this clone. The read is 3 residues too short to cover the CDR3 end, so that end is filled in from the germline J gene. The rearrangement links TRBV6-2 or TRBV6-3 to TRBJ2-1; D is undetermined. The V end lost 5 bases, the J end lost 0 bases, and 11 bases lay between the germline ends. The CDR3 sequence is 15 residues long. The germline V gene encodes CDR1 MNHEY and CDR2 SVGEGT. The CDR3 loop reads CASSPLPRSYNEQFF. CDR3 DNA, as far as it was read: TGTGCCAGCAGTCCCCTCCCGCGCTCCTACAATGAG.